These T cell receptor beta chains were read from a single sample in a study of T cell changes during pregnancy in multiple sclerosis. Measured with immunoSEQ multiplex PCR; TCRdb has only the in-frame clones, and not every one. The table records 39,000 or so clones, around 90% of them present only once. This sample comprised CD4+ T cells from peripheral blood mononuclear cells, obtained after pregnancy. The receptors derive from a female donor in good health, enrolled as a control in a pregnancy study. Each CDR3 is given without its conserved first and last residue.

CDR3 protein: ASSQQAGGANPDTQY; J gene: TRBJ2-3; V gene: TRBV4-3
CDR3 protein: ASRPGQGTTDTQY; J gene: TRBJ2-3; V gene: TRBV11-3
CDR3 protein: ASSERAGDTGELF; J gene: TRBJ2-2; V gene: TRBV10-1
CDR3 protein: ASSGVGDSGNTIY; J gene: TRBJ1-3; V gene: TRBV6-1
CDR3 protein: ASSLGQGVDYGYT; J gene: TRBJ1-2; V gene: TRBV7-9
CDR3 protein: ASSIVGGRGETQY; J gene: TRBJ2-5; V gene: TRBV19
CDR3 protein: ASSTGLAGAEVRGMYEQY; J gene: TRBJ2-7; V gene: TRBV18
CDR3 protein: ASSLTMTANTEAF; J gene: TRBJ1-1; V gene: TRBV4-1
CDR3 protein: ASSPGPNYGYT; J gene: TRBJ1-2; V gene: TRBV19
CDR3 protein: ASRAGTANTEAF; J gene: TRBJ1-1; V gene: TRBV6-1
CDR3 protein: ASSLPSRGFGYT; J gene: TRBJ1-2; V gene: TRBV5-4
CDR3 protein: AWSAPSGLAGIVGAKNIQY; J gene: TRBJ2-4; V gene: TRBV30
CDR3 protein: ASSGEAGHQPQH; J gene: TRBJ1-5; V gene: TRBV19
CDR3 protein: ASSPGSYNEQF; J gene: TRBJ2-1; V gene: TRBV7-2
CDR3 protein: ASSLDSSYEQY; J gene: TRBJ2-7; V gene: TRBV2
CDR3 protein: AWAVTGLHETQY; J gene: TRBJ2-5; V gene: TRBV30
CDR3 protein: ASRLVALTNYGYT; J gene: TRBJ1-2; V gene: TRBV12-2
CDR3 protein: ASSYDTAYGYT; J gene: TRBJ1-2; V gene: TRBV6-5
CDR3 protein: ASSLGSGVSGNTIY; J gene: TRBJ1-3; V gene: TRBV5-4
CDR3 protein: ASSPQSGQGARGEQF; J gene: TRBJ2-1; V gene: TRBV7-9
CDR3 protein: AWSVILGTLKKGNEQF; J gene: TRBJ2-1; V gene: TRBV30
CDR3 protein: SVQGLAPDTQY; J gene: TRBJ2-3; V gene: TRBV29-1
CDR3 protein: ATSNLQWGYT; J gene: TRBJ1-2; V gene: TRBV15
CDR3 protein: ASSLVQGIMNTEAF; J gene: TRBJ1-1; V gene: TRBV5-8
CDR3 protein: ASSPLTSGILYEQY; J gene: TRBJ2-7; V gene: TRBV5-1
CDR3 protein: ASSEVLAGVGQETQY; J gene: TRBJ2-5; V gene: TRBV2
CDR3 protein: ASSFRGGTEDEQY; J gene: TRBJ2-7; V gene: TRBV7-6
CDR3 protein: ASSPRTNTGELF; J gene: TRBJ2-2; V gene: TRBV18
CDR3 protein: ASSPDRGGAGELF; J gene: TRBJ2-2; V gene: TRBV7-2
CDR3 protein: ASRLAQGVGGYT; J gene: TRBJ1-2; V gene: TRBV12-2
CDR3 protein: ASSKTGGLETQY; J gene: TRBJ2-5; V gene: TRBV11-3
CDR3 protein: ASSLAGDSYNEQF; J gene: TRBJ2-1; V gene: TRBV7-9
CDR3 protein: ASSNRGQRNNEQF; J gene: TRBJ2-1; V gene: TRBV28
CDR3 protein: ASSLAYSPNTEAF; J gene: TRBJ1-1; V gene: TRBV7-2
CDR3 protein: ASSGRGLYNEQF; J gene: TRBJ2-1; V gene: TRBV6-4
CDR3 protein: ASDRGLNEKLF; J gene: TRBJ1-4; V gene: TRBV30
CDR3 protein: ASSLTGQGDGYT; J gene: TRBJ1-2; V gene: TRBV27
CDR3 protein: ASWAGWDSPLH; J gene: TRBJ1-6; V gene: TRBV27
CDR3 protein: ASSYGRAGVGNEQF; J gene: TRBJ2-1; V gene: TRBV6-5
CDR3 protein: ASSQDLATGGNEQF; J gene: TRBJ2-1; V gene: TRBV4-3
CDR3 protein: ASSQDRGSGYGYT; J gene: TRBJ1-2; V gene: TRBV4-3
CDR3 protein: ASSLSGVNTEAF; J gene: TRBJ1-1; V gene: TRBV7-2
CDR3 protein: AWSGRTGMKHGYT; J gene: TRBJ1-2; V gene: TRBV30
CDR3 protein: ASRALAGGYEQY; J gene: TRBJ2-7; V gene: TRBV11-2
CDR3 protein: ASSFPEGLAGDQF; J gene: TRBJ2-1; V gene: TRBV5-1
CDR3 protein: ASSQVRGNTGELF; J gene: TRBJ2-2; V gene: TRBV4-1
CDR3 protein: ASSYRLAGRTDTQY; J gene: TRBJ2-3; V gene: TRBV6-5
CDR3 protein: AISPRTGSRDTEAF; J gene: TRBJ1-1; V gene: TRBV10-3
CDR3 protein: ASRRTGVGEQY; J gene: TRBJ2-7; V gene: TRBV28
CDR3 protein: ASSEPAGNSYEQY; J gene: TRBJ2-7; V gene: TRBV6-1
CDR3 protein: ASTQEGSRADTQY; J gene: TRBJ2-3; V gene: TRBV2
CDR3 protein: ASATGSLVGTEAF; J gene: TRBJ1-1; V gene: TRBV19
CDR3 protein: ASSEEGLYGYT; J gene: TRBJ1-2; V gene: TRBV6-1
CDR3 protein: ASSPQGTYGYT; J gene: TRBJ1-2; V gene: TRBV27
CDR3 protein: ASSSLETGYEQY; J gene: TRBJ2-7; V gene: TRBV19
CDR3 protein: ASRTGDSYEQY; J gene: TRBJ2-7; V gene: TRBV6-6
CDR3 protein: ASSLGTSGANVLT; J gene: TRBJ2-6; V gene: TRBV11-2